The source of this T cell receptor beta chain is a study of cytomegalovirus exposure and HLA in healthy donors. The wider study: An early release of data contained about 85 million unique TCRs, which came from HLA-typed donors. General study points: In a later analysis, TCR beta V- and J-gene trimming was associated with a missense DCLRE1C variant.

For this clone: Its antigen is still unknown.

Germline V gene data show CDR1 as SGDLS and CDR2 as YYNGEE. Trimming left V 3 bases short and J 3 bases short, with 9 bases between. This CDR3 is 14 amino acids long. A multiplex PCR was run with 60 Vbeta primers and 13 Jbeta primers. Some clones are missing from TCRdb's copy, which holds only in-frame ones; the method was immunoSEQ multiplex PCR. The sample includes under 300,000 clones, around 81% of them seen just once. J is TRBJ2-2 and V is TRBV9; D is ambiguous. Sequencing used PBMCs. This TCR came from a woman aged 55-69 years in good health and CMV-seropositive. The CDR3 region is CASSENRDTGELFF. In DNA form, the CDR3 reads TGTGCCAGCAGCGAAAACCGGGACACCGGGGAGCTGTTTTTT.